A single sample gave rise to the 26 T cell receptor beta chains below, sequenced in a study of shared clonotypes between healthy human individuals. Libraries were prepared by immunoSEQ multiplex PCR; TCRdb keeps only in-frame clonotypes and omits some of them. The table has approximately 640,000 clones, around 72% seen once; the top ten hold 1.5% to 2%. Sample: memory CD4+ T cells sorted from blood. Subset of the sample: CD45RA-negative fraction. Every receptor here comes from a woman in her twenties or thirties in good health.

There are many counts of this clone. The V and J genes are TRBV29-1 and TRBJ2-1; possibly TRBD2 for D (5 bases). V was shortened by 3 bases and J by 9 bases, with 15 bases between the two germline ends. Germline V gene lookup returns CDR1 SQVTM and CDR2 ANQGSEA. This CDR3 has 13 residues. The chain's CDR3 is CSVDIRLGSEQFF. The CDR3 DNA reads as TGCAGCGTTGATATACGGCTTGGGAGTGAGCAGTTCTTC.

This rearrangement joins TRBV28 to TRBJ2-7, with TRBD1 identical over 8 bases. The ends lost 4 bases at V and 8 bases at J; junction bases unmatched: 1. The CDR3 is 11 residues long. CDR1 and CDR2 from the germline V gene are MDHEN and SYDVKM. The CDR3 reads CASSSGGKQYF. The CDR3 bases are TGTGCCAGCAGTTCAGGGGGCAAGCAGTACTTC.

The V gene is TRBV6-5, the J gene TRBJ2-3; D may be TRBD2 (5 bases). V lost 6 bases and J 2 bases, leaving 15 bases between the germline ends. This CDR3 has 15 residues. Germline V gives CDR1 MNHEY, CDR2 SVGAGI. DNA of the CDR3: TGTGCCAGCAGGTCAACTAGGCTAGTCACAGATACGCAGTATTTT. Translated, it gives CASRSTRLVTDTQYF.

J is TRBJ2-7 and V is TRBV11-2, with 8 bases fitting TRBD2. The CDR3 length is 15 residues. Germline CDR1 SGHAT, CDR2 FQNNGV. The junction had 9 bases not matched to a gene; V was cut back by 2 bases and J by 6 bases. CDR3 loop: CASSLSGTSFGEQYF. The CDR3 coding sequence is TGTGCCAGCAGCTTATCAGGGACTAGTTTCGGCGAGCAGTACTTC.

The chain recombines TRBV5-6 with TRBJ1-1; weak D call: TRBD1 (6 bases). The CDR3 covers 15 residues. V dropped 0 bases and J dropped 3 bases, with 12 bases sitting between them. Germline V CDR1 and CDR2: SGHDT, YYEEEE. The CDR3 DNA reads as TGTGCCAGCAGCTTGGAGGGGGGATTAGACACTGAAGCTTTCTTT. Its translation: CASSLEGGLDTEAFF.

The chain couples TRBV18 to TRBJ1-6, with a tentative D call TRBD1 (6 bases). The CDR3 is 13 residues long. Germline loops: CDR1 KGHSH, CDR2 LQKENI. V lost 6 bases, J lost 9 bases, and 12 bases lay in between. The CDR3 DNA sequence: TGTGCCAGCTCTACAGGGACAAGTTCACCCCTCCACTTT. Encoded protein: CASSTGTSSPLHF.

This clone was detected a few times. The chain couples TRBV5-4 to TRBJ2-2; TRBD2 matches 15 bases. With V trimmed by 4 bases and J by 8 bases, 6 bases remained unmatched. Germline V CDR1 and CDR2: SGHNT, YYREEE (reference sequence). CDR3 length: 16 amino acids. CDR3 region: CASSTGTSGRLGELFF. CDR3 nucleotide sequence: TGTGCCAGCAGCACCGGGACTAGCGGGAGGTTGGGGGAGCTGTTTTTT.

The chain joins TRBV28 to TRBJ1-3, with 7 bases lining up with TRBD1. V gave up 6 bases and J gave up 3 bases; unmatched junction bases: 8. The CDR3 spans 15 residues. Per germline, CDR1 MDHEN and CDR2 SYDVKM. For the CDR3, the DNA is TGTGCCAGCAGCATTGACAGGGTACTTGGAAACACCATATATTTT. It is translated as CASSIDRVLGNTIYF.

The chain couples TRBV28 to TRBJ1-2; D is ambiguous. Germline CDR1 MDHEN, CDR2 SYDVKM. Deletions cut 5 bases from V and 7 bases from J, with 17 bases between. The CDR3 is 14 amino acids. The CDR3 DNA follows: TGTGCCAGCAGTCCCCGAGTTGCTGTCGGTGGCTACACCTTC. Its translation: CASSPRVAVGGYTF.

This chain connects TRBV5-6 to TRBJ1-3, with D perhaps TRBD1 (6 bases). The CDR3 is made up of 15 amino acids. Germline CDR1 and CDR2: SGHDT and YYEEEE. Between the trimmed V and J ends, which lost 2 bases and 3 bases, there was a span of 12 bases. DNA of the CDR3: TGTGCCAGCAGCTTTACAGGGCTATATGGAAACACCATATATTTT. This gives the protein CASSFTGLYGNTIYF.

This chain connects TRBV5-1 to TRBJ2-2, with TRBD2 as a possible D gene (5 bases). The V end lost 5 bases, the J end lost 1 base, and 9 bases lay between the germline ends. The CDR3 runs to 14 residues. CDR1 and CDR2 from the germline V gene are SGHRS and YFSETQ. CDR3 nucleotides: TGCGCCAGCAGGGGAGCCGGGAACACCGGGGAGCTGTTTTTT. It is translated as CASRGAGNTGELFF.

This chain connects TRBV25-1 to TRBJ2-3; 7 positions match TRBD1. In germline, CDR1 is MGHDK, CDR2 SYGVNS. Germline trimming cut 6 bases from V and 2 bases from J; bases unmatched to any gene: 8. The CDR3 has 15 amino acids. In DNA form, the CDR3 reads TGTGCCAGCAGGGATACAGGGGCCCCCACAGATACGCAGTATTTT. Translating it yields CASRDTGAPTDTQYF.

V usage is TRBV5-4 and J usage is TRBJ1-1; 8 nucleotides line up with TRBD1. Germline CDR1 and CDR2: SGHNT and YYREEE (reference sequence). J gave up 4 bases and V 0 bases, and 11 bases lay outside the gene matches. This CDR3 is 17 amino acids long. The CDR3 DNA reads as TGTGCCAGCAGCTTGGGAGCAGGGGGCCCTTGGGGCACTGAAGCTTTCTTT. Translation: CASSLGAGGPWGTEAFF. Full variable domain (rest looked up from reference TRBV5-4 and TRBJ1-1): ETGVTQSPTHLIKTRGQQVTLRCSSQSGHNTVSWYQQALGQGPQFIFQYYREEENGRGNFPPRFSGLQFPNYSSELNVNALELDDSALYLCASSLGAGGPWGTEAFFGQGTRLTVV.

Details on this clone: A much larger clonotype is one base distant, so this may be a read error. Other DNA sequences of this sample code for an identical CDR3. The V and J genes are TRBV5-3 and TRBJ2-2, with a weak D call TRBD2 (5 bases). TRBV5-3 is placed among ORFs of uncertain function. This CDR3 has 15 amino acids. Trimming left V 1 base short and J 1 base short, with 8 bases between. In DNA form, the CDR3 reads TGTGCCAGAAGCTTGACTAGTGAGAACACCGGGGAGCTGTTTTTT. Its protein is CARSLTSENTGELFF.

The chain uses TRBV19 and TRBJ1-5; D ambiguous. The CDR3 extends over 13 amino acids. V lost 0 bases and J 5 bases, leaving 5 bases between the germline ends. Germline lookup yields CDR1 LNHDA and CDR2 SQIVND (reference sequence). The CDR3 DNA sequence: TGTGCCAGTAGTATAGAATATTATCAGCCCCAGCATTTT. Translating gives CASSIEYYQPQHF. Drawing the rest from reference TRBV19 and TRBJ1-5, the complete variable domain is DGGITQSPKYLFRKEGQNVTLSCEQNLNHDAMYWYRQDPGQGLRLIYYSQIVNDFQKGDIAEGYSVSREKKESFPLTVTSAQKNPTAFYLCASSIEYYQPQHFGDGTRLSIL.

This rearrangement joins TRBV11-2 to TRBJ2-1; the D is unclear. V lost 0 bases and J lost 4, with 10 bases in between. Germline CDR1 and CDR2: SGHAT and FQNNGV. CDR3 length equals 15 residues. The DNA for the CDR3 is TGTGCCAGCAGCTTAGATCTGGGTCGATACAATGAGCAGTTCTTC. Translation: CASSLDLGRYNEQFF.

V is TRBV2 and J is TRBJ1-1, with D possibly TRBD1 on 5 matching bases. This CDR3 has 13 amino acids. Germline loops: CDR1 SNHLY, CDR2 FYNNEI. V was cut by 7 bases and J by 8 bases, with 17 bases left in between. The CDR3: CASNIREGKEAFF. The CDR3 DNA follows: TGTGCCAGCAACATCAGAGAGGGGAAAGAAGCTTTCTTT.

This clone was counted a few times. The J gene is TRBJ2-5, the V gene TRBV5-1, with 12 bases identical to TRBD1. J lost 5 bases, V lost 4 bases, and 6 bases had no gene match. The CDR3 has 15 residues. CDR1 SGHRS and CDR2 YFSETQ come from the germline V gene. Here the CDR3 DNA reads TGCGCCAGCAGCCCGGGACAGGGGGCTTTTGAGACCCAGTACTTC. This codes for CASSPGQGAFETQYF.

This chain connects TRBV10-2 to TRBJ2-7; D call uncertain. Germline assignment: CDR1 WSHSY and CDR2 SAAADI. V was pared by 3 bases and J by 4 bases, with 13 bases between. The CDR3 consists of 14 residues. The CDR3 DNA sequence: TGCGCCAGCAGTGATACGGGTAAAGGGTACGAGCAGTACTTC. This encodes CASSDTGKGYEQYF.

This clone has just a few counts. The chain recombines TRBV11-3 with TRBJ2-2; TRBD2 aligns across 8 bases. CDR1 is SGHNT, CDR2 YENEEA, per germline. This CDR3 has 15 residues. V was pared by 3 bases and J by 2 bases, with 2 bases of the junction left unmatched. The CDR3 DNA reads as TGTGCCAGCAGCTTCGGACTAGCAAACACCGGGGAGCTGTTTTTT. As protein: CASSFGLANTGELFF. The full variable domain, its missing parts supplied by reference TRBV11-3 and TRBJ2-2, is EAGVVQSPRYKIIEKKQPVAFWCNPISGHNTLYWYLQNLGQGPELLIRYENEEAVDDSQLPKDRFSAERLKGVDSTLKIQPAELGDSAVYLCASSFGLANTGELFFGEGSRLTVL.

CDR3 sequence: CASDGAYEQYF. CDR3 bases: TGTGCCAGCGACGGTGCCTACGAGCAGTACTTC. V and J are TRBV5-5 and TRBJ2-7, with D hard to call. The CDR3 is made up of 11 amino acids. CDR1 and CDR2 (germline): SGHKS, YYEKEE (reference sequence). V was cut by 7 bases and J by 2 bases, with 7 bases left in between.

V gene TRBV7-8 combines with J gene TRBJ2-3; TRBD2 matches 13 bases. The germline V gene encodes CDR1 SGHVS and CDR2 FQNEAQ. The V segment lost 5 bases and the J segment 4 bases; nucleotides outside the gene matches: 6. This CDR3 contains 16 residues. The CDR3 sequence is CASSLRTSGSPDTQYF. CDR3 nucleotide sequence: TGTGCCAGCAGCCTTCGGACTAGCGGGAGCCCAGATACGCAGTATTTT.

This clone was observed a few times. Here the CDR3 DNA reads TGTGCCAGCAGCTTAGTCAGCGGGTACAATGAGCAGTTCTTC. Amino acid sequence: CASSLVSGYNEQFF. The chain has TRBV5-6 and TRBJ2-1; weak D call: TRBD2 (6 bases). The V end lost 2 bases, the J end lost 4 bases, and 10 bases lay between the germline ends. The CDR3 has 14 amino acids. Germline CDR1 is SGHDT and CDR2 is YYEEEE.

This chain links TRBV6-1 with TRBJ2-7, with D possibly TRBD1 on 5 matching bases. V shed 6 bases and J shed 0 bases, with 9 bases lying between them. There are 13 residues in the CDR3. Germline CDR1 is MNHNS and CDR2 is SASEGT. The CDR3 DNA follows: TGTGCCAGCAGCGTGACAGACTCCTACGAGCAGTACTTC. This translates into CASSVTDSYEQYF.

V and J are TRBV28 and TRBJ1-3; D uncertain. Between the trimmed V and J ends, which lost 4 bases and 0 bases, there was a span of 13 bases. The CDR3 is made up of 16 amino acids. Germline CDR1 MDHEN, CDR2 SYDVKM. DNA of the CDR3: TGTGCCAGCAGTTCTCTATGGACGGTCTCTGGAAACACCATATATTTT. This translates into CASSSLWTVSGNTIYF.

The chain uses TRBV6-5 and TRBJ1-2, with D possibly being TRBD1 (6 bases). Germline-derived CDR1 and CDR2 are MNHEY and SVGAGI. The CDR3 spans 14 residues. The ends were cut back, 3 bases at V and 2 bases at J, with 10 bases in the middle. The CDR3, as DNA: TGTGCCAGCAGTTATCAGGGGACAAACTATGGCTACACCTTC. Its translation: CASSYQGTNYGYTF.